This T cell receptor beta chain appears in the sequencing data of a study of T-cell memory formation after mild COVID-19 (dated by TCRdb to the early 2020s). In terms of the full investigation: TCR sequence clusters from the two donors were found to be largely donor specific. In a couple of donors, T-cell clones that expanded and contracted after mild COVID-19 were tracked by sequencing TCRalpha and TCRbeta repertoires over time. The cohort was made up of two young adult volunteers, one female and one male, who were previously healthy.

Overall results and qualifications from the work: The second-wave clones that peaked on day 37 were not confirmed to be SARS-CoV-2 specific. The study included only a couple of mild cases, and larger cohorts that include severe cases with pre-infection samples were judged to be necessary. Contracting CD4+ clones turned up mainly in the CM and EM memory subsets, whereas EMRA was where CD8+ clones were enriched. Some responding clones were detected in pre-infection memory, which suggested that pre-existing cross-reactive memory T cells had joined the SARS-CoV-2 response. From day 15 to 85, contracting clones showed balanced CD4/CD8 phenotypes, whereas a second wave of clones that expanded from day 15 to 37 leaned towards CD4+.

For sequencing, an Illumina NovaSeq 6000 was employed. TCRalpha and TCRbeta cDNA libraries were constructed by 5'RACE with constant-segment primers, with sample barcodes and unique molecular identifiers being introduced. RNA was extracted from every sample with Trizol reagent. The libraries were amplified in two PCR steps, and the second step added a second sample barcode and Illumina TruSeq adapters. The libraries were sequenced on an Illumina NovaSeq using 2 x 150 bp paired-end reads. Per the source publication's procedure: The reads were demultiplexed and collapsed into UMI-guided consensus sequences using migec v1.2.7. Using mixcr v2.1.11, UMI consensuses were aligned to TRA and TRB V and J templates and then assembled into clonotypes. A clonotype was counted as expanded or contracted only if both edgeR and NoisET called the change significant, with noise models trained on biological replicates. edgeR calls used a false discovery rate-adjusted p below 0.01 and a log2 fold-change threshold of 1. As an exploratory analysis of dynamics, PCA with hierarchical clustering was applied to max-normalized trajectories of the 1000 most abundant clonotypes. Separately sequenced CD4+ and CD8+ repertoires were used to assign a CD4 or CD8 phenotype to each responding clone. TCRdb applied fastp at Q25 and MiXCR to the public reads, then kept only in-frame beta chains. Each record represents a unique CDR3 protein, reported with the most common genes and DNA among its rows. TCRdb, not the authors, supplied the V and J calls. In all, the sample holds roughly 410,000 distinct CDR3 sequences, and 20% to 25% of those were seen once. About 8.7% of the sample lies in the top ten.

The germline V gene provides CDR1 ENHRY and CDR2 SYGVKD. V is cut back by 4 bases and J by 3 bases, with 10 bases in the junction unmatched. The CDR3 spans 16 residues, from the cysteine through the phenylalanine. Here the CDR3 DNA is all that survives: 48 bases in frame from base 1. Ficoll-Paque density gradient centrifugation was the method used to isolate PBMCs. On this clonotype itself: Its recognized antigen is unknown. No much larger clonotype is one base removed from it; base qualities were not supplied.

This sequence originates from an adult woman who had mild COVID-19 (a few samples of this study predate the infection). The sample titles of this study are shuffled in the database, so cell type and time point are left out; the donor was told from shared clones. The chain is made from TRBV10-3 and TRBJ2-7, and TRBD2 aligns with 9 junction nucleotides. Sequenced material: PBMCs or a T cell subset sorted from them (not recorded which). Here the CDR3 is given as CAISALRAGGGYEQYF. The base sequence is TGTGCCATCAGTGCATTACGAGCGGGAGGCGGCTACGAGCAGTACTTC.